There are many counts of the clone carrying this TCR beta chain. Its antigen remains unidentified. These data belong to a study of T cell repertoires in cytomegalovirus infection. Whole-study context: Indicated by public TCR beta signatures were CMV infection and matching HLA type. Broader study findings: Summed public TCR beta family frequency identified CMV carriers bearing the relevant HLA. HLA-C-restricted CMV-specific TCR beta clonotypes prevailed in the ex vivo response.

Via MiXCR, TCRdb re-called the reads, giving one row per CDR3 protein. The table lists around 630,000 distinct CDR3 sequences, roughly 26% of them singletons. V lost 7 bases and J lost 0, with 12 bases in between. Germline V gives CDR1 SGHVS, CDR2 FQNEAQ. The CDR3 loop spans 14 amino acids. The specimen sequenced was CD8+ T cells from PBMCs. The chain couples TRBV7-8 to TRBJ2-5; D not resolved. This TCR was recovered from a human donor in good health (CMV status not recorded). Some clones in this sample may be carry-over from other donors' samples. CDR3 in amino acids: CASKTTQYQETQYF. Written as DNA, the CDR3 is TGTGCCAGCAAGACAACGCAGTACCAAGAGACCCAGTACTTC.